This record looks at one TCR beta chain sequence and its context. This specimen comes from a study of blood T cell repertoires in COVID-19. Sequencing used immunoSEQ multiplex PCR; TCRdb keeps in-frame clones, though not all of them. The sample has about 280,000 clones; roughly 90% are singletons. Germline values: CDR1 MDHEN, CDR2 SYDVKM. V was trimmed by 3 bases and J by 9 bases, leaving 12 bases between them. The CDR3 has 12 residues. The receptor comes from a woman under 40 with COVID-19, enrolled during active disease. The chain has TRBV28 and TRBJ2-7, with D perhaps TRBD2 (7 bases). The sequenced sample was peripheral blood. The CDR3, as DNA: TGTGCCAGCAGTTTGCGGGGGCAATTGCAGTACTTC. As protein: CASSLRGQLQYF. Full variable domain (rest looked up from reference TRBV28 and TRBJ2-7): DVKVTQSSRYLVKRTGEKVFLECVQDMDHENMFWYRQDPGLGLRLIYFSYDVKMKEKGDIPEGYSVSREKKERFSLILESASTNQTSMYLCASSLRGQLQYFGPGTRLTVT.